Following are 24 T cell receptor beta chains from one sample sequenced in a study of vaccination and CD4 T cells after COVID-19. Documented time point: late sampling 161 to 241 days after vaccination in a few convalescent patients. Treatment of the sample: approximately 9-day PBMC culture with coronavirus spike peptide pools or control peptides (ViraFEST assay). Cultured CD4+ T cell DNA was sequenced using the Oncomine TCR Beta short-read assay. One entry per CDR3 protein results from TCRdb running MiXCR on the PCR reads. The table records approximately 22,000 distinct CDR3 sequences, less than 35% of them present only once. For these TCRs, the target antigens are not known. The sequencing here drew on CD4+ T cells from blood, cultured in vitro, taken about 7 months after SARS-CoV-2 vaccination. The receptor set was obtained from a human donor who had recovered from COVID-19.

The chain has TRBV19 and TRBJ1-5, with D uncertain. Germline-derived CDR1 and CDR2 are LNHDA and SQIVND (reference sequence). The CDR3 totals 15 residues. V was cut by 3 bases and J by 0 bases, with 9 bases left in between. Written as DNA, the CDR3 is TGTGCCAGTAGTATCAAAGGGAATAGCAATCAGCCCCAGCATTTT. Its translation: CASSIKGNSNQPQHF.

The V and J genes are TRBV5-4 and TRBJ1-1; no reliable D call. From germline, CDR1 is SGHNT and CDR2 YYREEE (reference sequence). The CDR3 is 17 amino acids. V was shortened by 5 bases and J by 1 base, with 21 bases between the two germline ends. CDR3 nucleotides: TGTGCCAGCAGAACCAGCGGGGTCGGAAGACAGAACACTGAAGCTTTCTTT. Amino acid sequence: CASRTSGVGRQNTEAFF.

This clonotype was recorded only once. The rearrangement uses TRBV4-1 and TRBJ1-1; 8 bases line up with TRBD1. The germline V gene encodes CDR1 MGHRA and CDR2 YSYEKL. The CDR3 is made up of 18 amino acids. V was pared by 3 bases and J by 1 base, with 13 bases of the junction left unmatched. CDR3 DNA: TGCGCCAGCAGCCATGGGTTACGGACAGGGCACCAGAACACTGAAGCTTTCTTT. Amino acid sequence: CASSHGLRTGHQNTEAFF.

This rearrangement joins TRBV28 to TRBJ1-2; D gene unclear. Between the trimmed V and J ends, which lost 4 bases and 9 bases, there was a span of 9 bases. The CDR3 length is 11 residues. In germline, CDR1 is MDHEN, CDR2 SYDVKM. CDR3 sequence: CASSSLWSYTF. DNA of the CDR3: TGTGCCAGCAGTTCGCTATGGAGCTACACCTTC.

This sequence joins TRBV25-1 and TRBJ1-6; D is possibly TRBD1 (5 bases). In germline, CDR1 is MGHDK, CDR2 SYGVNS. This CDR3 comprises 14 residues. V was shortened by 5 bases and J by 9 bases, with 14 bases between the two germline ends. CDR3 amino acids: CASSISGGFSPLHF. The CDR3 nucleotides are TGTGCCAGCAGTATATCGGGGGGTTTTTCACCCCTCCACTTT.

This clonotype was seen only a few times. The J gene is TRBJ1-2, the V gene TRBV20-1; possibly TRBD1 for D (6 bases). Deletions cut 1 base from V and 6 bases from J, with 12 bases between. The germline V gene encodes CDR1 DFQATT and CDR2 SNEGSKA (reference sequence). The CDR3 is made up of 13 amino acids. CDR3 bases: TGCAGTGCTAGAGGGGGGGCGCAGGATGGCTACACCTTC. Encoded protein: CSARGGAQDGYTF.

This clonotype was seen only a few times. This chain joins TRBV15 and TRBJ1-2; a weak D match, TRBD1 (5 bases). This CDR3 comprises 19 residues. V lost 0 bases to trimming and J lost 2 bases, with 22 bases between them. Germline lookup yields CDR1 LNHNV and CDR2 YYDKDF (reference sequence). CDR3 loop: CATSRDPPKRTGPNYGYTF. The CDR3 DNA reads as TGTGCCACCAGCAGAGATCCACCAAAGCGCACAGGTCCAAACTATGGCTACACCTTC.

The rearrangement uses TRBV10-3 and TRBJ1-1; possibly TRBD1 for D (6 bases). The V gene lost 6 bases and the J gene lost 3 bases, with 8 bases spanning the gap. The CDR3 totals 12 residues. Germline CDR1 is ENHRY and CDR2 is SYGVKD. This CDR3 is CAISSGDTEAFF. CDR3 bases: TGTGCCATCAGCTCAGGGGACACTGAAGCTTTCTTT.

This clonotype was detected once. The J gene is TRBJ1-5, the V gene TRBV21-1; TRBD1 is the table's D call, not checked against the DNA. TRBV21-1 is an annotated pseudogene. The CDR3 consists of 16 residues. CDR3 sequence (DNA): TGTGCCAGCAGCGCCAGGGTAGAAGAAAGCAATCAGCCCCAGCATTTT. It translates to CASSARVEESNQPQHF.

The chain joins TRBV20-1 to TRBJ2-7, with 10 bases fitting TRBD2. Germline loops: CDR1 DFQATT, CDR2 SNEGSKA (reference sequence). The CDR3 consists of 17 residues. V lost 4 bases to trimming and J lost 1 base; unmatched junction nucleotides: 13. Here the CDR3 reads CSANSKLLAGDSYEQYF. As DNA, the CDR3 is TGCAGTGCTAACTCAAAACTCCTAGCGGGAGATTCCTACGAGCAGTACTTC.

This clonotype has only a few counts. As DNA, the CDR3 is TGTGCCAGCAGTTATTTACGGGGACGGTCTACCTACGAGCAGTACTTC. This gives the protein CASSYLRGRSTYEQYF. The chain uses TRBV6-5 and TRBJ2-7; D assignment may be TRBD1 or TRBD2 (5 bases each). The CDR3 sequence is 16 residues long. CDR1 is MNHEY and CDR2 is SVGAGI in the germline V gene. Deletions cut 3 bases from V and 2 bases from J, with 17 bases between.

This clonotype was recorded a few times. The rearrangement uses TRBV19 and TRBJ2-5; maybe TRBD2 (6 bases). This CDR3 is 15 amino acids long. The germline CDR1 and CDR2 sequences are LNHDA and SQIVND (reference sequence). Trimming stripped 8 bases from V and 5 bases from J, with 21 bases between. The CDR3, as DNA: TGTGCCAGTCCGGAACCAAGACTAGAACAGGAGACCCAGTACTTC. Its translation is CASPEPRLEQETQYF. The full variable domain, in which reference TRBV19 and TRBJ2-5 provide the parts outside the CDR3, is DGGITQSPKYLFRKEGQNVTLSCEQNLNHDAMYWYRQDPGQGLRLIYYSQIVNDFQKGDIAEGYSVSREKKESFPLTVTSAQKNPTAFYLCASPEPRLEQETQYFGPGTRLLVL.

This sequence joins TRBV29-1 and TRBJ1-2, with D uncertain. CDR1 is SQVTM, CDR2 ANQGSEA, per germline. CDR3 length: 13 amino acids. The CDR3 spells CGSYFGEAGGYTF. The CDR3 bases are TGCGGCTCGTACTTTGGGGAGGCAGGAGGCTACACCTTC.

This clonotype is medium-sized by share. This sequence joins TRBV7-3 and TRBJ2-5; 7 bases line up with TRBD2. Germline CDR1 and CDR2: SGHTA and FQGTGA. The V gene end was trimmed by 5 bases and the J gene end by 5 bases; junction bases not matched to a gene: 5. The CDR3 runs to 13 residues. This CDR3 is CASSRVGGETQYF. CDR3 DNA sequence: TGTGCCAGCAGCCGGGTGGGAGGGGAGACCCAGTACTTC.

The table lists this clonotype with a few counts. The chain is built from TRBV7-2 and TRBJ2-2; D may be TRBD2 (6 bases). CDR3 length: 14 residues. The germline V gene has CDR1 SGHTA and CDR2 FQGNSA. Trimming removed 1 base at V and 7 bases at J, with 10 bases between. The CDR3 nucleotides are TGTGCCAGCAGCTTAGGACTAGTTAACGGGGAGCTGTTTTTT. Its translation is CASSLGLVNGELFF.

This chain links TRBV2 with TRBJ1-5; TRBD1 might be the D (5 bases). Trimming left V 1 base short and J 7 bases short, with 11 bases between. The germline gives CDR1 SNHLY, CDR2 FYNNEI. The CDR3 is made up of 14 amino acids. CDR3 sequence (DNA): TGTGCCAGCAGTGAAGGGCAGGGAGAGCAGCCCCAGCATTTT. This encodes CASSEGQGEQPQHF.

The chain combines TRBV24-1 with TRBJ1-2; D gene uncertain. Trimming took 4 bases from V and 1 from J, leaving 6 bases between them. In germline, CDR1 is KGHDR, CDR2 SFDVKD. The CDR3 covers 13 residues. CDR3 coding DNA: TGTGCCACCAGTGAAGACGGTAACTATGGCTACACCTTC. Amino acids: CATSEDGNYGYTF.

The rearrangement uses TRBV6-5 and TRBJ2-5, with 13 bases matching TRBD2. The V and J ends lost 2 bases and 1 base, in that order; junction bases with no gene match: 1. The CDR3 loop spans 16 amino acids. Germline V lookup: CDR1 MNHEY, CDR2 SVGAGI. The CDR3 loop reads CASSYRTSGGQETQYF. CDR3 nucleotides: TGTGCCAGCAGTTACAGGACTAGCGGGGGCCAAGAGACCCAGTACTTC.

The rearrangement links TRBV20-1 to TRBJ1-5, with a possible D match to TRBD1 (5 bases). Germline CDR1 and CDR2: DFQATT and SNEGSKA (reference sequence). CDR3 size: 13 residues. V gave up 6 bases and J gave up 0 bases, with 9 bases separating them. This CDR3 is CSAGTYSNQPQHF. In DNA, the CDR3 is TGCAGTGCCGGGACCTATAGCAATCAGCCCCAGCATTTT.

The CDR3 coding sequence is TGTGCCAGCAGCTCCGGGGAGGTGAACACTGAAGCTTTCTTT. Encoded protein: CASSSGEVNTEAFF. The chain has TRBV7-3 and TRBJ1-1; D unresolved. V lost 4 bases to trimming and J lost 0 bases, with 9 bases between them. This CDR3 has 14 amino acids. Germline loops: CDR1 SGHTA, CDR2 FQGTGA.

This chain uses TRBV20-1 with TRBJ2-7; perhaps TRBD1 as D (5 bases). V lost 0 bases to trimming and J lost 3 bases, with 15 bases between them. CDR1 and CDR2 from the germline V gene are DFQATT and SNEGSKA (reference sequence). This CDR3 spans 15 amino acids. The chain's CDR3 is CSARDFRAPHYEQYF. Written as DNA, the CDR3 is TGCAGTGCTAGAGATTTCAGGGCCCCACACTACGAGCAGTACTTC.

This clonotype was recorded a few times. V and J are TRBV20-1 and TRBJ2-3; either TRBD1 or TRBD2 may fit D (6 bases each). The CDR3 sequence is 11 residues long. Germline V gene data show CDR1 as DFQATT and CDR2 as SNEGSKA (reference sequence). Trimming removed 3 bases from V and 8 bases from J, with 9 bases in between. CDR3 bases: TGCAGTGCTAGCGAGGGGGGTACGCAGTATTTT. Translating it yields CSASEGGTQYF.

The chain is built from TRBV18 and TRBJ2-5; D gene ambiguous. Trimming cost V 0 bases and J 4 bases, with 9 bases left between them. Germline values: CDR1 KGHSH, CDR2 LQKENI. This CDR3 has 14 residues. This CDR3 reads CASSPPSDGETQYF. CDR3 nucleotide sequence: TGTGCCAGCTCACCACCATCCGACGGAGAGACCCAGTACTTC.

In DNA form, the CDR3 reads TGTGCCAGCAGTGAAGCAGGGCGGTTCGACTACGAGCAGTACTTC. Its protein product is CASSEAGRFDYEQYF. V usage is TRBV6-1 and J usage is TRBJ2-7; D not certain. CDR1 is MNHNS and CDR2 is SASEGT in the germline V gene. V gave up 0 bases and J gave up 3 bases, with 12 bases separating them. CDR3 size: 15 residues.